This entry features one TCR beta chain sequence. This clone was recorded many times. The target of this receptor is not known. The read ends 3 residues early relative to the CDR3; the germline J gene fills the gap. According to the germline V gene (reference sequence), CDR1 reads GTSNPN and CDR2 reads SVGIG. Its CDR3 holds 13 amino acids, cysteine through phenylalanine. Shown are 30 bases from within the CDR3, in frame from base 1. The germline V end is reduced by 2 bases and the J end by 4 bases; junction bases left unmatched: 2. For sequencing, equivalent amounts of genomic DNA were input from CVID and control samples. For every sample, a 60 bp segment covering the rearranged TCRbeta CDR3 region was amplified and then sequenced. TCRbeta amplification used the immunoSEQ assay, a bias-corrected multiplex PCR with high-throughput sequencing. As for the original processing: Every unique nucleotide sequence counted as a clone and was annotated with V, D and J genes, copy number and frequency. Sequences were labeled productive if in frame, and non-productive if out of frame or containing stop codons. As previously described, clonality was computed from Shannon's entropy. The predicted amino acid sequences of productive clones were used to derive mean CDR3 Kyte-Doolittle hydropathy. Hierarchical clustering of scaled V gene usage was performed with the R hclust function using Manhattan distance and complete linkage. Clone sharing by CDR3 amino acid sequence was assessed by resampling 12 repertoires per group over 100 rounds. The repertoires were searched for approximately 73 published EBV-specific and fewer than 250 published CMV-specific TCRbeta sequences. A couple of CVID samples that yielded fewer than 10,000 sequences were excluded from the analysis, so 42 CVID repertoires were retained. The table was pulled from immuneACCESS by TCRdb, which kept in-frame rearrangements only. Such tables lose some clones; where checked, under half of the loss comes from unresolved V genes, and the rest has no known cause. V and J calls and clone size are given by that table; D and trimming were obtained from the DNA. This sample is represented by tens of thousands of clones, with no singletons among them. The ten largest clones take up 2.5% to 3% of the sample.

The record originates from a study of T cell clonality in common variable immunodeficiency (dated by TCRdb to between 2014 and 2017). Beyond this particular receptor, the publication reports: The authors noted that sequencing repertoires of T cell subpopulations would be needed to clarify what caused the increased clonality in CVID. CVID TCRbeta sequences were reported to have fewer deletions and N-nucleotide insertions and to lack highly modified clones with 13 or more V deletions. Even though DNA input was the same, control samples had an average of approximately 82,000 unique sequences each, compared with roughly 30,000 in CVID samples. Patient heterogeneity within the CVID cohort put limits on correlating repertoire features with clinical complications. Compared with healthy controls, CVID subjects showed increased TCRbeta clonality (t-test p = 0.018), a feature most characteristic of about a third of subjects. CVID subjects shared fewer TCRbeta clones with each other than healthy controls did (p < 0.0001).

Predominantly Caucasian heritage was noted among both the CVID patients and the healthy controls. Heparinized peripheral whole blood samples of roughly 5 to 8.5 ml were obtained from each donor. Genomic DNA from adults with common variable immune deficiency (CVID) and from healthy adult controls was used for sequencing of TCRbeta CDR3 repertoires. The control group was made up of roughly 22 healthy adult volunteers (10 male and roughly twelve female) whose ages ranged from 23 to 66 years, with a mean age of approximately 34. Diluted blood was density-centrifuged over Hypaque 1077 or Ficoll-Paque to isolate peripheral blood mononuclear cells. Genomic DNA was extracted from unsorted mononuclear cells by Qiagen column purification or by a centrifugation-based method.

The sequencing input was peripheral blood mononuclear cells. The chain joins TRBV30 to TRBJ2-3; 8 central bases correspond to TRBD2. The receptor was isolated from a person aged 18 to 75 in good health. The CDR3 amino acid sequence is: CAWSPGGADTQYF. Incomplete CDR3 DNA: TGTGCCTGGAGTCCCGGGGGGGCAGATACG.